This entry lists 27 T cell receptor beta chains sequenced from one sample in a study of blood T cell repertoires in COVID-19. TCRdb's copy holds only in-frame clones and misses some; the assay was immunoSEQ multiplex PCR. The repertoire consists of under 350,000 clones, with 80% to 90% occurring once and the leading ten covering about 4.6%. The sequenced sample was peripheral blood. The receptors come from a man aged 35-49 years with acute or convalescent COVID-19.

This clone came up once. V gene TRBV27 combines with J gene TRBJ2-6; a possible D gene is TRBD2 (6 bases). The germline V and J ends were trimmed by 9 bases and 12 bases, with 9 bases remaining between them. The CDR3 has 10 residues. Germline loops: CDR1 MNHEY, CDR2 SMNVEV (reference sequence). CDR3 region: CASGRGVLTF. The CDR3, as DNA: TGTGCCAGTGGGCGGGGCGTCCTGACTTTC.

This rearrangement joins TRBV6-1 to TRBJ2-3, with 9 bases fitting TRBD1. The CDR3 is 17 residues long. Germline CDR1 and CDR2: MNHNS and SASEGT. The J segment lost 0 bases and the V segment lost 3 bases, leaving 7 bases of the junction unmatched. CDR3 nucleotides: TGTGCCAGCAGTGAGGGGGGGACAGGGCCGAGCACAGATACGCAGTATTTT. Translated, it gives CASSEGGTGPSTDTQYF.

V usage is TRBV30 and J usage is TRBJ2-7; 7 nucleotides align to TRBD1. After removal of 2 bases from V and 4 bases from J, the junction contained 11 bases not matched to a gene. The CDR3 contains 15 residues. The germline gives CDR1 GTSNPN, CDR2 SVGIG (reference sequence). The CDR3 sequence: CAWSRGQKGGYEQYF. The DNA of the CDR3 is TGTGCCTGGAGTCGGGGACAGAAGGGTGGATACGAGCAGTACTTC. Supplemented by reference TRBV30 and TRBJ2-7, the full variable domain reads SQTIHQWPATLVQPVGSPLSLECTVEGTSNPNLYWYRQAAGRGLQLLFYSVGIGQISSEVPQNLSASRPQDRQFILSSKKLLLSDSGFYLCAWSRGQKGGYEQYFGPGTRLTVT.

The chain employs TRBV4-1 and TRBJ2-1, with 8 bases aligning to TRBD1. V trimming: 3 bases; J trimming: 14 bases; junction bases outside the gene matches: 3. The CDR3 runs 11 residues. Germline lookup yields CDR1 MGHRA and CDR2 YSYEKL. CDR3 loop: CASSQDREKFF. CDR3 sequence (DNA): TGCGCCAGCAGCCAGGACAGGGAAAAGTTCTTC.

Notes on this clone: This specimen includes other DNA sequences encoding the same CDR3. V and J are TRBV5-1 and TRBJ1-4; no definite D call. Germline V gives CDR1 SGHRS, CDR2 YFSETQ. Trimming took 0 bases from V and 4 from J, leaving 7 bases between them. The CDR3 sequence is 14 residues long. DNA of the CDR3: TGCGCCAGCAGCTTGGAACAGATTAATGAAAAACTGTTTTTT. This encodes CASSLEQINEKLFF.

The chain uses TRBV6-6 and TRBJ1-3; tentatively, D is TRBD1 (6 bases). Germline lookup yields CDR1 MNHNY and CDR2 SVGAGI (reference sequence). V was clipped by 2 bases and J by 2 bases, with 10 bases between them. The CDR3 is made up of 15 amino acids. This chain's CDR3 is CASSYGGATGNTIYF. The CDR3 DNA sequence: TGTGCCAGCAGTTACGGGGGGGCAACTGGAAACACCATATATTTT.

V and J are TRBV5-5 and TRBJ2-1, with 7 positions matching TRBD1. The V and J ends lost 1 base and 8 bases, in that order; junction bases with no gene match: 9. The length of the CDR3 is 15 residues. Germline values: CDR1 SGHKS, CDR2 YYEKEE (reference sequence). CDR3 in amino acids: CASSLSPTGLDEQFF. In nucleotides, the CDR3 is TGTGCCAGCAGCTTGAGCCCGACAGGGCTCGATGAGCAGTTCTTC.

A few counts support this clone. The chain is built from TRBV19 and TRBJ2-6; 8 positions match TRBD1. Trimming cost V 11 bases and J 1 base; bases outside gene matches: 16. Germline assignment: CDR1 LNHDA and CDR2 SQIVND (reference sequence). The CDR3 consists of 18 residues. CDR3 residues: CASSAGRGLYSGANVLTF. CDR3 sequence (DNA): TGTGCCTCATCCGCGGGCAGGGGGCTTTATTCTGGGGCCAACGTCCTGACTTTC.

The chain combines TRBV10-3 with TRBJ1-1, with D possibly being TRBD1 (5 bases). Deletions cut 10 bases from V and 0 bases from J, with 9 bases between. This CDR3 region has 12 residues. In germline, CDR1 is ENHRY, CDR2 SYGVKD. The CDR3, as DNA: TGTGCCAGCGGGGGTATGAACACTGAAGCTTTCTTT. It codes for CASGGMNTEAFF.

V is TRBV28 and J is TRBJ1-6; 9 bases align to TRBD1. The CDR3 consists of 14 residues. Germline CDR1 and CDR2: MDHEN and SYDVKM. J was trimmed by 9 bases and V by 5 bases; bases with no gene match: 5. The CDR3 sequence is CASSPGQGFSPLHF. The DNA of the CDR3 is TGTGCCAGCAGTCCTGGACAGGGGTTTTCACCCCTCCACTTT.

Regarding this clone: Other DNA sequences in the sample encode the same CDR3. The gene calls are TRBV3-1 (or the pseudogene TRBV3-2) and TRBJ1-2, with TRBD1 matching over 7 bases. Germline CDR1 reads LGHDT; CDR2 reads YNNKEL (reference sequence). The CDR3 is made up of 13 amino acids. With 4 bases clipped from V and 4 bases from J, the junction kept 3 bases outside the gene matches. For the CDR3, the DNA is TGTGCCAGCAGCCCATCAGGGGGCTATGGCTACACCTTC. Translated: CASSPSGGYGYTF.

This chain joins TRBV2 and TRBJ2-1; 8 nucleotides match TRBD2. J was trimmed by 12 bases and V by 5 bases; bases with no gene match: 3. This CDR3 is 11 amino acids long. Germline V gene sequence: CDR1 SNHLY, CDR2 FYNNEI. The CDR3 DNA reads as TGTGCCAGCAGTCCACTAGCGGCGCAGTTCTTC. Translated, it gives CASSPLAAQFF.

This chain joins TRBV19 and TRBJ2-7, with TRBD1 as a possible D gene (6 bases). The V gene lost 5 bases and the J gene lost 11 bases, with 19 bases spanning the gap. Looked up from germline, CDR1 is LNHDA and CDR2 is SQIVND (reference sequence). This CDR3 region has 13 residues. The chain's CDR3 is CASSSRDISEKYF. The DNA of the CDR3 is TGTGCCAGTAGTTCCCGGGACATAAGCGAAAAGTACTTC. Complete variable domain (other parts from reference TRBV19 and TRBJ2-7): DGGITQSPKYLFRKEGQNVTLSCEQNLNHDAMYWYRQDPGQGLRLIYYSQIVNDFQKGDIAEGYSVSREKKESFPLTVTSAQKNPTAFYLCASSSRDISEKYFGPGTRLTVT.

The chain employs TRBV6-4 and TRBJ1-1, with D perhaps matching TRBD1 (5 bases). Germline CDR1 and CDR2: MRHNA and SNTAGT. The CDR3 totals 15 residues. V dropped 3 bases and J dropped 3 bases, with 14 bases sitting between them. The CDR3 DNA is TGTGCCAGCAGTGAGCAGGGCGGGGGGGACACTGAAGCTTTCTTT. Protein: CASSEQGGGDTEAFF.

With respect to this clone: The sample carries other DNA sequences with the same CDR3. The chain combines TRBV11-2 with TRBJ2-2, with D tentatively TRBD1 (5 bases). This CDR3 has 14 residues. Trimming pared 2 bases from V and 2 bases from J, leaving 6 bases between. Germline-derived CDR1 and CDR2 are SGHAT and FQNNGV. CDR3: CASSLRGNTGELFF. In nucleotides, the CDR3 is TGTGCCAGCAGCTTAAGGGGTAACACCGGGGAGCTGTTTTTT.

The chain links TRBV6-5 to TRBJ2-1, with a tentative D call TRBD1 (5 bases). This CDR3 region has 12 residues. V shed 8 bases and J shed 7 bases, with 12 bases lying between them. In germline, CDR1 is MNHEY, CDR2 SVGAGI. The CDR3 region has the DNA TGTGCCAGCCGGAGCAGGGCAAATGAGCAGTTCTTC. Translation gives CASRSRANEQFF.

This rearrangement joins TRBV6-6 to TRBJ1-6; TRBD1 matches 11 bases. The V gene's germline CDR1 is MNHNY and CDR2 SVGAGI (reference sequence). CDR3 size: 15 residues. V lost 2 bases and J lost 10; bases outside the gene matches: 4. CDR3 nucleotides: TGTGCCAGCAGTTACCGGGACAGGGGGAGGTCACCCCTCCACTTT. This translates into CASSYRDRGRSPLHF.

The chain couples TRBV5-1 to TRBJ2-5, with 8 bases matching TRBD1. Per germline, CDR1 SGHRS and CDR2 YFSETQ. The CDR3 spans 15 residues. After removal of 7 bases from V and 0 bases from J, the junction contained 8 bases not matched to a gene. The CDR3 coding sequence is TGCGCCAGCGGCTCGGGACAGGCAAACCAAGAGACCCAGTACTTC. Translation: CASGSGQANQETQYF.

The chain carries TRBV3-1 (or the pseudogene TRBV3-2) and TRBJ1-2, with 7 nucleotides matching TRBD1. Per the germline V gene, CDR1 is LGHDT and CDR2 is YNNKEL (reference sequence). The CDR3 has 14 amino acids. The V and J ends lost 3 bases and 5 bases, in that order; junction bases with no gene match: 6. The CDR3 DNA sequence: TGTGCCAGCAGCCAGAGGACAGGAACTTATGGCTACACCTTC. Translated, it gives CASSQRTGTYGYTF.

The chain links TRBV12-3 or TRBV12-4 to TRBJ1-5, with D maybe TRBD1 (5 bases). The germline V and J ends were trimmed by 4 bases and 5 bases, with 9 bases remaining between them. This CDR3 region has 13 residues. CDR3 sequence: CASSSGAYQPQHF. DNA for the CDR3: TGTGCCAGCAGTTCTGGGGCATATCAGCCCCAGCATTTT.

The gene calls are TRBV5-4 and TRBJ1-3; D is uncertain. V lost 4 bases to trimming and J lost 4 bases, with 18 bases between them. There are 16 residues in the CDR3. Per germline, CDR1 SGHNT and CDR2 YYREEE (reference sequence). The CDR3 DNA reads TGTGCCAGCAGCCCTCCTCCCGGGGTAGCAGGAAACACCATATATTTT. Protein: CASSPPPGVAGNTIYF.

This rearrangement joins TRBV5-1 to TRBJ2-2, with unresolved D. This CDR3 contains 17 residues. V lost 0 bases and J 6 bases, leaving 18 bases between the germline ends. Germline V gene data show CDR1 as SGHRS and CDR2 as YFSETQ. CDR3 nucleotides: TGCGCCAGCAGCTTGGCCTTTGGCCCACAACCACCCGGGGAGCTGTTTTTT. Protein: CASSLAFGPQPPGELFF.

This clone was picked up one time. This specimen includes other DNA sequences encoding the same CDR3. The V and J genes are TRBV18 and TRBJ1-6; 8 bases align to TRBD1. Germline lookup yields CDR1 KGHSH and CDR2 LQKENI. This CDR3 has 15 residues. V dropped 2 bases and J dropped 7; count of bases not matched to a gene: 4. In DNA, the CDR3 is TGTGCCAGCTCACCAGGACAGGGTGACAATTCACCCCTCCACTTT. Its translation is CASSPGQGDNSPLHF.

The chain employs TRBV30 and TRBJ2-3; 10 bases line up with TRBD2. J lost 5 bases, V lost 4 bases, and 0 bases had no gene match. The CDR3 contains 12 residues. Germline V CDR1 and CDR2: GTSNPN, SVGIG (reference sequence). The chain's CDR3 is CAWTSGGDTQYF. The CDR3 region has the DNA TGTGCCTGGACTAGCGGGGGAGATACGCAGTATTTT.

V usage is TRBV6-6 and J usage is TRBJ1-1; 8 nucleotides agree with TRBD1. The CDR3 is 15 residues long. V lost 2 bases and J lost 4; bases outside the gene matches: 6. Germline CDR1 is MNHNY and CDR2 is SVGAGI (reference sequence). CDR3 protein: CASSYGQGWSTEAFF. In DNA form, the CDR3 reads TGTGCCAGCAGTTACGGACAGGGATGGAGCACTGAAGCTTTCTTT.

The CDR3 coding sequence is TGTGCCAGCAGTTTACGGACAGGTGGGGGAAGAAACTATGGCTACACCTTC. It is translated as CASSLRTGGGRNYGYTF. The gene calls are TRBV27 and TRBJ1-2, with 7 nucleotides matching TRBD1. Germline V gene data show CDR1 as MNHEY and CDR2 as SMNVEV (reference sequence). The CDR3 runs to 17 residues. V dropped 2 bases and J dropped 2; count of bases not matched to a gene: 11.

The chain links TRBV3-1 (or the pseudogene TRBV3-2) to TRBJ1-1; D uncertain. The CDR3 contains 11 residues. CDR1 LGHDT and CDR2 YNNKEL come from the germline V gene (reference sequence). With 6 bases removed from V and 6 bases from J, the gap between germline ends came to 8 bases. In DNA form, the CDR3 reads TGTGCCAGCAGTCTAGACGCTGAAGCTTTCTTT. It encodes CASSLDAEAFF.